These 13 T cell receptor beta chains were sequenced from one sample in a study of CD4 T cells in relation to SARS-CoV-2 and coronaviruses. The repertoire was sequenced with immunoSEQ multiplex PCR; TCRdb's copy has only in-frame clones and lacks some. Among tens of thousands of clones, more than 85% were seen once, and the ten largest hold 0.23%. The unexposed donors gave CD4+ T cells in about 2011-2018, prior to COVID-19. The sample was naive CD4+ T cells from PBMCs. Subset reported: naive CD4+ T cells isolated by negative enrichment. These receptors were taken from a human donor in good health.

The table lists this clone with a count of one. The rearrangement uses TRBV4-3 and TRBJ1-2; D not resolved. Germline assignment: CDR1 LGHNA and CDR2 YSLEER. The CDR3 totals 13 residues. Between the trimmed V and J ends, which lost 0 bases and 9 bases, there was a span of 11 bases. The CDR3: CASSQDGFQSYTF. For the CDR3, the DNA is TGCGCCAGCAGCCAAGACGGGTTCCAAAGCTACACCTTC.

The chain couples TRBV7-3 to TRBJ2-5; D perhaps matches TRBD2 (5 bases). Trimming removed 5 bases at V and 5 bases at J, with 18 bases between. The germline V gene encodes CDR1 SGHTA and CDR2 FQGTGA. The CDR3 contains 15 residues. In nucleotides, the CDR3 is TGTGCCAGCAGCCCGACCCGCGCGGGTTACGAGACCCAGTACTTC. Amino acids: CASSPTRAGYETQYF.

This clone was recorded a few times. This rearrangement joins TRBV9 to TRBJ2-2; D perhaps matches TRBD2 (6 bases). Deletions cut 7 bases from V and 0 bases from J, with 13 bases between. CDR1 and CDR2 from the germline V gene are SGDLS and YYNGEE. This CDR3 has 15 amino acids. CDR3 DNA: TGTGCCAGCCGCCGCGGGGCAACGAACACCGGGGAGCTGTTTTTT. Protein sequence: CASRRGATNTGELFF.

The chain couples TRBV11-3 to TRBJ2-7; 7 bases line up with TRBD2. Trimming at V came to 7 bases and at J to 1 base, leaving 4 bases not matched to a gene. Germline-derived CDR1 and CDR2 are SGHNT and YENEEA. CDR3 length equals 13 residues. The CDR3 DNA reads as TGTGCCAGCACCCCGGGGGGATCCTACGAGCAGTACTTC. This encodes CASTPGGSYEQYF.

The CDR3 is CASSSRRSGANVLTF. CDR3 in DNA: TGTGCCAGCAGTTCTCGTCGGAGCGGGGCCAACGTCCTGACTTTC. V gene TRBV27 combines with J gene TRBJ2-6, with D hard to call. Per the germline V gene, CDR1 is MNHEY and CDR2 is SMNVEV (reference sequence). This CDR3 is built from 15 residues. The V and J ends lost 4 bases and 4 bases respectively, with 11 bases between them.

The chain carries TRBV20-1 and TRBJ2-7; D is uncertain. Germline V gene lookup returns CDR1 DFQATT and CDR2 SNEGSKA (reference sequence). The ends were cut back, 5 bases at V and 5 bases at J, with 10 bases in the middle. The CDR3 consists of 11 residues. CDR3 residues: CSAPHVHEQYF. CDR3 DNA: TGCAGTGCTCCTCACGTCCACGAGCAGTACTTC.

The chain employs TRBV24-1 and TRBJ2-5; TRBD1 agrees at 10 bases. The CDR3 runs 16 residues. The germline gives CDR1 KGHDR, CDR2 SFDVKD. V lost 4 bases, J lost 1 base, and 5 bases stayed unmatched. CDR3 in DNA: TGTGCCACCAGTGACAGCCGGGACAGGGGCCAAGAGACCCAGTACTTC. Its protein product is CATSDSRDRGQETQYF.

The CDR3 DNA follows: TGTGCCAGCAGCTTAGTGATGGGGGATCGGGGCGAGCAGTACTTC. Protein: CASSLVMGDRGEQYF. The V gene is TRBV11-2, the J gene TRBJ2-7; D possibly uses TRBD1 or TRBD2 (5 bases each). V lost 1 base and J 6 bases, leaving 16 bases between the germline ends. This CDR3 region has 15 residues. Germline values: CDR1 SGHAT, CDR2 FQNNGV.

In regard to this clone: Its ends do not fully match the called genes, so a read error is possible. Other DNA sequences in this specimen translate into the identical CDR3. The chain is built from TRBV4-3 and TRBJ2-3; a possible D gene is TRBD2 (6 bases). Germline CDR1 LGHNA, CDR2 YSLEER. The CDR3 runs 17 residues. The CDR3: CASSQVPSGTSTDTQYF. CDR3 in DNA: TGCGCCAGCAGCCAAGTCCCCAGCGGTACTAGCACGGATACGCAGTATTTT.

This chain links TRBV19 with TRBJ1-1; no clear D. The CDR3 spans 13 residues. The ends were cut back, 5 bases at V and 1 base at J, with 8 bases in the middle. Germline V gene data show CDR1 as LNHDA and CDR2 as SQIVND (reference sequence). CDR3 amino acids: CASSPRPNTEAFF. CDR3 nucleotides: TGTGCCAGTAGTCCTCGCCCGAACACTGAAGCTTTCTTT.

This clone came up once. The chain links TRBV21-1 to TRBJ2-1; TRBD2, the table's D call, was not compared with the DNA. TRBV21-1 is recorded as a pseudogene. The CDR3 extends over 17 amino acids. The CDR3 DNA sequence: TGTGCCAGCAGCAAAGCTACGGGTATTCCCAAATACAATGAGCAGTTCTTC. It translates to CASSKATGIPKYNEQFF.

This rearrangement joins TRBV5-8 to TRBJ1-2; 7 bases map to TRBD1. Unmatched junction bases numbered 9, after V lost 0 bases and J lost 7 bases. Germline lookup yields CDR1 SGHTS and CDR2 YDEGEE. The CDR3 covers 15 residues. CDR3 region: CASSLAGGTALGYTF. In DNA form, the CDR3 reads TGTGCCAGCAGCTTGGCCGGGGGGACAGCCCTTGGCTACACCTTC. The full variable domain, its missing parts supplied by reference TRBV5-8 and TRBJ1-2, is EAGVTQSPTHLIKTRGQQATLRCSPISGHTSVYWYQQALGLGLQFLLWYDEGEERNRGNFPPRFSGRQFPNYSSELNVNALELEDSALYLCASSLAGGTALGYTFGSGTRLTVV.

This clone was seen only once. This chain joins TRBV19 and TRBJ2-7, with TRBD2 matching 9 bases. The germline V gene encodes CDR1 LNHDA and CDR2 SQIVND (reference sequence). CDR3 length equals 16 residues. J was trimmed by 2 bases and V by 4 bases; bases with no gene match: 9. CDR3 DNA: TGTGCCAGTAGTACCAGGGGGACTAGCACAACCTACGAGCAGTACTTC. Its protein product is CASSTRGTSTTYEQYF.